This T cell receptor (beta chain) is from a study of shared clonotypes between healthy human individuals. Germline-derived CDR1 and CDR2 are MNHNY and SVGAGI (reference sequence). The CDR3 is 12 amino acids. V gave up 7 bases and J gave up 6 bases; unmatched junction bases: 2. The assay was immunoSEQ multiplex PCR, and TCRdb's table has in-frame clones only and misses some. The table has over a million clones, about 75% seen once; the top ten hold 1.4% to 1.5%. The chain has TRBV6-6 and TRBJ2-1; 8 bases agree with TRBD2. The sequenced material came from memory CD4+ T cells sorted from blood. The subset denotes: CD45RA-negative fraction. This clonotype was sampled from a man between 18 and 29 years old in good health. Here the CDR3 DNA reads TGTGCCAGCACCGGGGGGGCCAATGAGCAGTTCTTC. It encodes CASTGGANEQFF.